The next 22 T cell receptor beta chains were all read from a single sample in a study of T cells in Graves' hyperthyroidism and ophthalmopathy. Using RNA transcripts as the source, TCR beta CDR3 regions were amplified. Researchers ran a first-round RT-PCR on the TCR CDR3 using the HTBI primer set. TCRdb processed the multiplex PCR reads anew with MiXCR; each CDR3 protein has one entry. The sample yields about 540,000 distinct CDR3 sequences, around 42% seen once. Source material: peripheral blood or thyroid tissue (not recorded which). Receptors originate from a woman under 30 with Graves' hyperthyroidism.

Many counts were recorded for this clonotype. J is TRBJ1-2 and V is TRBV7-3, with D tentatively TRBD1 (5 bases). Trimming removed 5 bases at V and 0 bases at J, with 13 bases between. Germline V CDR1 and CDR2: SGHTA, FQGTGA. The length of the CDR3 is 15 residues. Here the CDR3 DNA reads TGTGCCAGCAGCACGCTCAGGGATTCTAACTATGGCTACACCTTC. The encoded protein is CASSTLRDSNYGYTF.

Turning to this clonotype: A much larger clonotype is one base distant, so this may be a read error. The chain links TRBV10-1 to TRBJ2-2, with unresolved D. Trimming removed 3 bases at V and 5 bases at J, with 7 bases between. The CDR3 consists of 13 residues. CDR1 and CDR2 (germline): WNHNN, SYGVQD (reference sequence). As DNA, the CDR3 is TGCGCCAGCAGTGAACAACAGACCGGGGAGCTGTTTTTT. This translates into CASSEQQTGELFF.

The chain links TRBV6-5 to TRBJ2-7; D could derive from TRBD1 or TRBD2 (5 bases each). V was clipped by 5 bases and J by 6 bases, with 23 bases between them. Germline V gene data show CDR1 as MNHEY and CDR2 as SVGAGI. The CDR3 is made up of 16 amino acids. This CDR3 is CASSPATAGPAGEQYF. The CDR3 DNA is TGTGCCAGCAGTCCGGCGACAGCTGGCCCTGCGGGCGAGCAGTACTTC.

The CDR3: CASSSILGANYGYTF. Here the CDR3 DNA reads TGTGCCAGCAGCTCCATTCTGGGGGCTAACTATGGCTACACCTTC. The chain links TRBV25-1 to TRBJ1-2, with a possible D match to TRBD1 (5 bases). Germline V gives CDR1 MGHDK, CDR2 SYGVNS. Trimming removed 6 bases at V and 0 bases at J, with 14 bases between. The CDR3 extends over 15 amino acids.

The J gene is TRBJ1-5, the V gene TRBV29-1, with D perhaps matching TRBD1 (6 bases). Germline CDR1 reads SQVTM; CDR2 reads ANQGSEA. The CDR3 totals 15 residues. The CDR3 DNA reads as TGCAGTGTCCCCGGGACACATTATAGCAATCAGCCCCAGCATTTT. It translates to CSVPGTHYSNQPQHF.

There are a few counts of this clonotype. The rearrangement links TRBV7-2 to TRBJ2-5; the match to TRBD1 covers 7 bases. Unmatched junction bases numbered 6, after V lost 5 bases and J lost 3 bases. The CDR3 runs to 14 residues. Germline V lookup: CDR1 SGHTA, CDR2 FQGNSA. The CDR3 here is CASSPIQGKETQYF. The CDR3 coding sequence is TGTGCCAGCAGCCCCATACAGGGGAAAGAGACCCAGTACTTC.

The rearrangement links TRBV10-3 to TRBJ1-6; D gene uncertain. V was trimmed by 6 bases and J by 5 bases, leaving 5 bases between them. The CDR3 consists of 12 residues. CDR1 and CDR2 from the germline V gene are ENHRY and SYGVKD. CDR3 DNA: TGTGCCATCAGCGGGGATAATTCACCCCTCCACTTT. It yields the protein CAISGDNSPLHF.

This clonotype was recorded a few times. Written as DNA, the CDR3 is TGTGCCAGCAGACGGACAGGCCCCAATCAGCCCCAGCATTTT. Its translation is CASRRTGPNQPQHF. The chain joins TRBV2 to TRBJ1-5, with 7 nucleotides matching TRBD1. The CDR3 length is 14 residues. J was trimmed by 3 bases and V by 6 bases; bases with no gene match: 5. Germline V gene lookup returns CDR1 SNHLY and CDR2 FYNNEI.

This clonotype was recorded once. The gene calls are TRBV15 and TRBJ1-2, with D maybe TRBD1 (5 bases). Trimming removed 3 bases from V and 6 bases from J, with 8 bases in between. The CDR3 covers 12 residues. Germline values: CDR1 LNHNV, CDR2 YYDKDF (reference sequence). Here the CDR3 DNA reads TGTGCCACCAGCAGTGGGGGGAATGGCTACACCTTC. As protein: CATSSGGNGYTF.

This clonotype was seen a few times. The chain is built from TRBV7-9 and TRBJ2-5; 8 bases agree with TRBD2. CDR1 is SEHNR and CDR2 is FQNEAQ in the germline V gene (reference sequence). The CDR3 has 15 amino acids. V trimming: 7 bases; J trimming: 2 bases; junction bases outside the gene matches: 9. Here the CDR3 DNA reads TGTGCCAGCAACGCCGGGAGGGGGATTCAAGAGACCCAGTACTTC. It translates to CASNAGRGIQETQYF.

In this sample, this clonotype turned up many times. The chain is built from TRBV9 and TRBJ2-7; 7 nucleotides agree with TRBD1. CDR3 size: 14 residues. Germline CDR1 reads SGDLS; CDR2 reads YYNGEE. V was clipped by 7 bases and J by 0 bases; unmatched bases: 7. The CDR3 region is CASSARDSSYEQYF. The CDR3 nucleotides are TGTGCCAGCTCAGCAAGGGACAGCTCCTACGAGCAGTACTTC.

The chain has TRBV2 and TRBJ2-6, with D unresolved. V lost 4 bases and J lost 3, with 7 bases in between. The CDR3 is 14 amino acids. Germline V lookup: CDR1 SNHLY, CDR2 FYNNEI. Written as DNA, the CDR3 is TGTGCCAGCAGTGGCATGGTTGGGGCCAACGTCCTGACTTTC. The encoded protein is CASSGMVGANVLTF.

This clonotype showed up many times. This sequence joins TRBV7-6 and TRBJ1-1, with 7 bases that match TRBD1. The germline V gene encodes CDR1 SGHVS and CDR2 FNYEAQ. V gave up 0 bases and J gave up 5 bases; unmatched junction bases: 12. The CDR3 spans 17 residues. The chain's CDR3 is CASSLAIQGDLRTEAFF. In DNA form, the CDR3 reads TGTGCCAGCAGCTTAGCGATCCAGGGGGACTTACGGACTGAAGCTTTCTTT.

In this sample, this clonotype turned up a few times. This rearrangement joins TRBV5-1 to TRBJ1-4, with 9 bases that match TRBD1. The CDR3 is 14 residues long. The V gene's germline CDR1 is SGHRS and CDR2 YFSETQ. Unmatched junction bases numbered 8, after V lost 6 bases and J lost 8 bases. For the CDR3, the DNA is TGCGCCAGCACCGCGACAGGGGGATTCGAAAAACTGTTTTTT. It translates to CASTATGGFEKLFF.

In this sample, this clonotype turned up many times. The J gene is TRBJ2-5, the V gene TRBV24-1, with a tentative D call TRBD1 (6 bases). Trimming stripped 7 bases from V and 0 bases from J, with 14 bases between. The CDR3 runs 15 residues. Per the germline V gene, CDR1 is KGHDR and CDR2 is SFDVKD. CDR3 sequence reads: CATRLLRTDQETQYF. In DNA, the CDR3 is TGTGCCACCAGGCTACTTAGGACAGACCAAGAGACCCAGTACTTC.

This clonotype was seen a handful of times. Germline is not matched at one junction end, which may reflect a read error. The chain uses TRBV10-3 and TRBJ1-2; D is unclear. In germline, CDR1 is ENHRY, CDR2 SYGVKD. The CDR3 length is 14 residues. The CDR3 nucleotides read TGTGCCAGCAGTGAAATAACGGTTAACTATGGCTACACCTTC. Protein sequence: CASSEITVNYGYTF.

V and J are TRBV5-1 and TRBJ1-2; D may be TRBD1 (5 bases). Per the germline V gene, CDR1 is SGHRS and CDR2 is YFSETQ. This CDR3 has 13 amino acids. Trimming took 0 bases from V and 6 from J, leaving 9 bases between them. The CDR3 loop reads CASSLAEGDGYTF. CDR3 sequence (DNA): TGCGCCAGCAGCTTGGCCGAAGGGGATGGCTACACCTTC.

This clonotype was seen repeatedly, ten times or more. The chain carries TRBV24-1 and TRBJ2-5, with 8 bases identical to TRBD1. CDR3 length equals 15 residues. Germline assignment: CDR1 KGHDR and CDR2 SFDVKD. Losses at the gene ends were 0 bases for V and 4 bases for J; bases not matched to a gene: 3. The CDR3 protein is CATSDLSGGPETQYF. The CDR3 coding sequence is TGTGCCACCAGTGATTTGTCAGGGGGCCCAGAGACCCAGTACTTC.

Concerning this clonotype: The junction and the germline gene differ at one end; a read error may be behind it. CDR3 sequence: CASSQVLEGNQPQHF. CDR3 bases: TGCGCCAGCAGCCAAGTACTAGAGGGAAATCAGCCCCAGCATTTT. The rearrangement uses TRBV7-9 and TRBJ1-5; D is unclear. The CDR3 has 15 amino acids. CDR1 is SEHNR and CDR2 is FQNEAQ in the germline V gene (reference sequence).

Turning to this clonotype: At one end the junction does not follow the germline gene, possibly because of a read error. V gene TRBV10-3 combines with J gene TRBJ2-7, with 7 bases that match TRBD2. Germline lookup yields CDR1 ENHRY and CDR2 SYGVKD. The CDR3 has 14 amino acids. The CDR3 here is CASSFRLAGDEQYF. In DNA form, the CDR3 reads TGTGCCAGCAGTTTTCGACTAGCTGGCGACGAGCAGTACTTC.

Concerning this clonotype: A much more abundant neighbour one base away suggests this may be a read error. J is TRBJ2-2 and V is TRBV10-3; possible D gene TRBD1, 6 bases. Trimming left V 6 bases short and J 6 bases short, with 17 bases between. The CDR3 length is 15 residues. Germline CDR1 reads ENHRY; CDR2 reads SYGVKD. CDR3: CAIRRGTRGSGELFF. In DNA form, the CDR3 reads TGTGCCATCAGACGAGGGACAAGGGGTTCCGGGGAGCTGTTTTTT.

The sample holds a few counts of this clonotype. V and J are TRBV10-3 and TRBJ2-7; a weak D match, TRBD2 (6 bases). The CDR3 runs to 15 residues. Germline CDR1 is ENHRY and CDR2 is SYGVKD. Trimming shortened V by 6 bases and J by 0 bases, and 15 bases separated the two germline ends. The CDR3 DNA reads TGTGCCATCAGCCCCTCCAGCGGGTCCTCCTACGAGCAGTACTTC. This translates into CAISPSSGSSYEQYF.